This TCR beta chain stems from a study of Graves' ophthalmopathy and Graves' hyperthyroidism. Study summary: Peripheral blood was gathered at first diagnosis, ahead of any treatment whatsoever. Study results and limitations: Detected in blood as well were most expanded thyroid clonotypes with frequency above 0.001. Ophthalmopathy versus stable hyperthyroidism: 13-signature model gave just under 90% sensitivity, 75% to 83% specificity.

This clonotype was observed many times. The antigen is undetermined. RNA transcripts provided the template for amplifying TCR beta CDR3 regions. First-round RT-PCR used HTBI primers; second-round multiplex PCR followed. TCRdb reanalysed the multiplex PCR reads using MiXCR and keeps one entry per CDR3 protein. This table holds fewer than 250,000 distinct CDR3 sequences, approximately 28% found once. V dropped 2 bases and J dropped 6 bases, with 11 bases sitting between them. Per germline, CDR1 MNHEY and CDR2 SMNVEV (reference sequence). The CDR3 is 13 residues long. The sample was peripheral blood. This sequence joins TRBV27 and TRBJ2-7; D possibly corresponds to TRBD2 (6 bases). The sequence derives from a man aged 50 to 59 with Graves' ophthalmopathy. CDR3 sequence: CASSLEPGGEQYF. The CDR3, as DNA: TGTGCCAGCAGTTTAGAGCCCGGGGGCGAGCAGTACTTC.